The clone carrying this T cell receptor beta chain has more than one count but fewer than ten. The antigen is undetermined. PCR was performed using 60 Vbeta and 13 Jbeta primers. Sequenced by immunoSEQ multiplex PCR; TCRdb stores in-frame clones only, minus some. In the table there are 150,000 to 200,000 clones, around 80% of which are singletons. The data originate from a study of cytomegalovirus exposure and HLA in healthy donors. Study results and caveats: High sensitivity and specificity were reportedly achieved when the classifier diagnosed cytomegalovirus status. Earlier results showed most TCR beta V segments being productive about 90% or about 30% of the time.

The sample consisted of PBMCs. The receptor's source is a woman aged 45-60 years in good health and CMV-seronegative.

Here the CDR3 reads CASSQEAEIYNEQFF. CDR3 sequence (DNA): TGTGCCAGCAGCCAAGAGGCGGAGATCTACAATGAGCAGTTCTTC. The chain uses TRBV4-2 and TRBJ2-1; D remains ambiguous. CDR1 and CDR2 from the germline V gene are LGHNA and YNFKEQ. V gave up 0 bases and J gave up 3 bases, with 9 bases separating them. This CDR3 has 15 amino acids.